The T cell receptor beta chain under discussion was sequenced for a study of cytomegalovirus exposure and HLA in healthy donors. Findings and limits, study-wide: TCR sequences were mostly rare, though some public TCRs occurred in many donors. One later analysis, an examination of the 100 to 150 validation repertoires, found that first-cohort TCR clusters tended to co-occur in them.

Looked up from germline, CDR1 is KGHSH and CDR2 is LQKENI. This CDR3 is built from 14 residues. V dropped 5 bases and J dropped 4; count of bases not matched to a gene: 4. Generated by immunoSEQ multiplex PCR, the TCRdb table keeps only in-frame clones and is missing some. The table records around 150,000 clones, roughly 88% of them present only once. As regards this clone: As yet, its antigen is unknown.

The sequence came from a woman aged 18-35 years in good health and CMV-seropositive. The sample consisted of PBMCs. The V and J genes are TRBV18 and TRBJ2-3; 9 positions agree with TRBD2. The CDR3 DNA reads as TGTGCCAGCTCAACCCGGACTAGCGCAGATACGCAGTATTTT. It yields the protein CASSTRTSADTQYF.